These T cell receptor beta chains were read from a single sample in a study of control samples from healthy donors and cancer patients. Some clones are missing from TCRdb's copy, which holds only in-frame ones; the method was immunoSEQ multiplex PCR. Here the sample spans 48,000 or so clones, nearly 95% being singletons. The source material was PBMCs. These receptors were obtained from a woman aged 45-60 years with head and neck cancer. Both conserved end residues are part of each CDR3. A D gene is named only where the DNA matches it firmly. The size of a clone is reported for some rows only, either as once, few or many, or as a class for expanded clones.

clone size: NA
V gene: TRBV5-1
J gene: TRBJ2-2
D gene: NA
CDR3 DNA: TGCGCCAGCAGCTTGGCGGGGGAGAACACCGGGGAGCTGTTTTTT
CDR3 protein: CASSLAGENTGELFF

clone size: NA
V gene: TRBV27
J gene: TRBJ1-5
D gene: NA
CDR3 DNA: TGTGCCAGCAGTTTTCAGTTCCATCAGCCCCAGCATTTT
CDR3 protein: CASSFQFHQPQHF

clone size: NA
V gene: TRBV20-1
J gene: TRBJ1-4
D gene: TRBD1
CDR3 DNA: TGCAGTGCTAGTAAGACAGGGGGAGCAACTAATGAAAAACTGTTTTTT
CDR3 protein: CSASKTGGATNEKLFF

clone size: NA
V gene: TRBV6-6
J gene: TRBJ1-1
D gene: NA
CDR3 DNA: TGTGCCAGCAGTTCCCCGACCCTGGGGAACACTGAAGCTTTCTTT
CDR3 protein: CASSSPTLGNTEAFF

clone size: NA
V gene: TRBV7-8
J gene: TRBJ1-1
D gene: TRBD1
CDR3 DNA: TGTGCCAGCAGCGCCGGACAGGGGAGCACTGAAGCTTTCTTT
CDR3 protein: CASSAGQGSTEAFF

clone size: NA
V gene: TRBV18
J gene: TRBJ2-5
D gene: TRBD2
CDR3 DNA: TGTGCCAGCTCACCAATGGCTAGCGGGGGCCCAGGGGAGACCCAGTACTTC
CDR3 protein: CASSPMASGGPGETQYF

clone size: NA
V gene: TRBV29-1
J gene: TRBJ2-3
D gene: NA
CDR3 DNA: TGCAGCGTTGAGGGACCGACTATCACAGATACGCAGTATTTT
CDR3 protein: CSVEGPTITDTQYF

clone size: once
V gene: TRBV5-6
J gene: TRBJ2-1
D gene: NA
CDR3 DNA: TGTGCCAGCACCTCTGGGACACCCAATGAGCAGTTCTTC
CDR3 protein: CASTSGTPNEQFF

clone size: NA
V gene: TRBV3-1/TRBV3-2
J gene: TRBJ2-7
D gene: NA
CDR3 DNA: TGTGCCAGCAGCCATCTCTCCTACGAGCAGTACTTC
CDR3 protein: CASSHLSYEQYF

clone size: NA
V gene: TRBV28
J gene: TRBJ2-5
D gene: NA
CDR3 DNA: TGTGCCAGCAGTTTCCTAACCCCGGGAGAGACCCAGTACTTC
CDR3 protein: CASSFLTPGETQYF

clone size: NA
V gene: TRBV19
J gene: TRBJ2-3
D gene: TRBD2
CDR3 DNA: TGTGCCAGTAGTATAGGCGGGAGTATCGCAGATACGCAGTATTTT
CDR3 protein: CASSIGGSIADTQYF

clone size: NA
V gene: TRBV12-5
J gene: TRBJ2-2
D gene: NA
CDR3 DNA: TGTGCTAGTGCCATTCAAGCAGGGGTTCCCGGGGAGCTGTTTTTT
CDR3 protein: CASAIQAGVPGELFF

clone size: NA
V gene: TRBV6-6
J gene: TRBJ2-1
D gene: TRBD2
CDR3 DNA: TGTGCCAGCAGTTCACCCACTAGCGGGAGTAACAATGAGCAGTTCTTC
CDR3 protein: CASSSPTSGSNNEQFF

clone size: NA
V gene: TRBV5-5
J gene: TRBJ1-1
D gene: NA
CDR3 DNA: TGTGCCAGCAGCTTGCAGTCCACTGAAGCTTTCTTT
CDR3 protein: CASSLQSTEAFF

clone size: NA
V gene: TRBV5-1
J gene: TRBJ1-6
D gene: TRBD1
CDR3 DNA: TGCGCCAGCAGCTTGGGAGGACAGGGTGCTTATAATTCACCCCTCCACTTT
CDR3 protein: CASSLGGQGAYNSPLHF

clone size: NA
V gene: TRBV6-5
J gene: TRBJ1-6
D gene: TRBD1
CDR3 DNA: TGTGCCAGCAGTTACTCGTTCCAGGGGGATTCACCCCTCCACTTT
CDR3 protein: CASSYSFQGDSPLHF

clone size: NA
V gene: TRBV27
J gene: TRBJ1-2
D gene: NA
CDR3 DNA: TGTGCCAGCACTGGCAGGGGCTATGGCTACACCTTC
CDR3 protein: CASTGRGYGYTF

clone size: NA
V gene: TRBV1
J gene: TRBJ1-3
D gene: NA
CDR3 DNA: TGCACCAGCAGCCAAATTGACGGAGAACGGTTATCTGGAAACACCATATATTTT
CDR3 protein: CTSSQIDGERLSGNTIYF

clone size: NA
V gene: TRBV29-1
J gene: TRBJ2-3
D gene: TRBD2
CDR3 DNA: TGCAGCGTTGAAAGCCTAGCGGGTGGTGATACGCAGTATTTT
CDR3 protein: CSVESLAGGDTQYF

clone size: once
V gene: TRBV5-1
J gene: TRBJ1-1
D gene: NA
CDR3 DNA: TGCGCCAGCAGCTTGGCCTCAGGGAACACTGAAGCTTTCTTT
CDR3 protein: CASSLASGNTEAFF

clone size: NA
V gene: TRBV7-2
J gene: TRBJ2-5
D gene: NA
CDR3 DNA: TGTGCCAGCAGCCGGACGGCAAAATCTGAGGAGACCCAGTACTTC
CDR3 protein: CASSRTAKSEETQYF

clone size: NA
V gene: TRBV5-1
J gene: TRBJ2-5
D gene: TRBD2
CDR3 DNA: TGCGCCAGCAGCACCGGACTAGCGGGGGGTGGAGAGACCCAGTACTTC
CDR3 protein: CASSTGLAGGGETQYF

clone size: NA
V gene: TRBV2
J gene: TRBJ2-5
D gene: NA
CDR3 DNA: TGTGCCAGCAACCCTCAGGGCAGACAAGAGACCCAGTACTTC
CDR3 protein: CASNPQGRQETQYF

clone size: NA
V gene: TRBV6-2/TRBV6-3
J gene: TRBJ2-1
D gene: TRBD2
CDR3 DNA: TGTGCCAGCAGTTACGAGCGGGAGGGATCCTACAATGAGCAGTTCTTC
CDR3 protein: CASSYEREGSYNEQFF

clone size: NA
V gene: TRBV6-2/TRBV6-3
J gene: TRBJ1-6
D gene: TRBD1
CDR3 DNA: TGTGCCAGCAGTTCGCAGGGGGATTCACCCCTCCACTTT
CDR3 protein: CASSSQGDSPLHF

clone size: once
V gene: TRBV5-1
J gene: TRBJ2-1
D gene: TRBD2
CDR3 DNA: TGCGCCAGCAGTCGGGGGGACGGGTCCTACAATGAGCAGTTCTTC
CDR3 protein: CASSRGDGSYNEQFF

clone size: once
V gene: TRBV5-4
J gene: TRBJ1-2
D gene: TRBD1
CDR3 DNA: TGTGCCAGCAGCTTGGAGACAGGGGTCGGCTACACCTTC
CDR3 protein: CASSLETGVGYTF

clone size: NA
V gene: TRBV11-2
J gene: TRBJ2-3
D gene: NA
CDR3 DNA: TGTGCCAGCAGCTTAGAATTTAGCACAGATACGCAGTATTTT
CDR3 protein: CASSLEFSTDTQYF

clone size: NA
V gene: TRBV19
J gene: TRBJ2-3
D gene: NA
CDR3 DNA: TGTGCCAGTAGTATTACGGTTGATACGCAGTATTTT
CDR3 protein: CASSITVDTQYF

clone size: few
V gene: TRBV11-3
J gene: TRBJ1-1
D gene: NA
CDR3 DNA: TGTGCCAGCAGCTTCAGAGCGGACACTGAAGCTTTCTTT
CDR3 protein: CASSFRADTEAFF

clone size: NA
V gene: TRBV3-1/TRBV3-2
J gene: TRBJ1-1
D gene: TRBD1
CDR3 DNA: TGTGCCAGCAGCCAGGGACAGGGTGGAGGGGGCACTGAAGCTTTCTTT
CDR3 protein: CASSQGQGGGGTEAFF

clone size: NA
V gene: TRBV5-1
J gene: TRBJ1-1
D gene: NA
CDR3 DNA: TGCGCCAGCAGCCCGGACAGTAACACTGAAGCTTTCTTT
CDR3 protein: CASSPDSNTEAFF

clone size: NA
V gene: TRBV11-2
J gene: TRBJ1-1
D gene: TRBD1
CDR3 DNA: TGTGCCAGCAGCTTAGTTCCCCCGTGGACAGGGCGTCTGAACACTGAAGCTTTCTTT
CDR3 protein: CASSLVPPWTGRLNTEAFF

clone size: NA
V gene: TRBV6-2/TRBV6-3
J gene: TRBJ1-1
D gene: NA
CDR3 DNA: TGTGCCAGCAGTACCGGGACCGAGGTTGAAGCTTTCTTT
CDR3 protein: CASSTGTEVEAFF

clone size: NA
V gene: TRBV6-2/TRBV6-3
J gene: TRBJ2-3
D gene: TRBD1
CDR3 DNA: TGTGCCAGCAGTTTGATCCGGGACAGGGAAGATACGCAGTATTTT
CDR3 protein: CASSLIRDREDTQYF